What follows is one T cell receptor (beta chain) and its context. Its target is not known. These data come from a study of cytotoxic CD8 clonotypes in ibrutinib-treated CLL. Study at large: The taking of response samples occurred after a median about eleven months of treatment, with a range of 6 to 36. Average yields of approximately 230,000 productive templates and tens of thousands of productive rearrangements characterized the samples.

CDR1 is SGHNT and CDR2 is YENEEA in the germline V gene. The CDR3 extends over 14 amino acids. Trimming removed 5 bases from V and 8 bases from J; junction bases left unmatched: 9. The assay was immunoSEQ multiplex PCR, and TCRdb's table has in-frame clones only and misses some. The sample includes about 160,000 clones, less than 85% of them seen just once. Study findings and constraints: Public clonotypes, rarely seen, contracted or held steady on treatment. Baseline clonality exceeded age-matched healthy donors and tracked circulating CD8+ T-cell counts.

This clonotype originated in a human donor with chronic lymphocytic leukemia. The chain joins TRBV11-3 to TRBJ2-1; 7 bases agree with TRBD1. The source material was PBMCs, sampled after 24 months of ibrutinib treatment. CDR3 sequence (DNA): TGTGCCAGCAGCCCTGGTCTAGACAGGGATGAGCAGTTCTTC. Translating it yields CASSPGLDRDEQFF.